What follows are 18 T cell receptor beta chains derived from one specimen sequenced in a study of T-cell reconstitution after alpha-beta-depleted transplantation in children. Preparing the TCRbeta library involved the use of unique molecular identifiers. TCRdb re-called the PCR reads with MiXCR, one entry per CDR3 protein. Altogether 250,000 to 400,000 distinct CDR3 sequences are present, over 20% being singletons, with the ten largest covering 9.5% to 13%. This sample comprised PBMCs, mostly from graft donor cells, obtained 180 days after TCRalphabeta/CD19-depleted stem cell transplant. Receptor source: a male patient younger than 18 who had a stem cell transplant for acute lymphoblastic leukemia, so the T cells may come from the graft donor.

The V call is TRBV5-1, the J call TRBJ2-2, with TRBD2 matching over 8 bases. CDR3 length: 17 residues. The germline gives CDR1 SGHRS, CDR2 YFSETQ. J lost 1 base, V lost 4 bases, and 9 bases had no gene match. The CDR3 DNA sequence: TGCGCCAGCAGCAAGGGACTAGTGGGGCTGAACACCGGGGAGCTGTTTTTT. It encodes CASSKGLVGLNTGELFF.

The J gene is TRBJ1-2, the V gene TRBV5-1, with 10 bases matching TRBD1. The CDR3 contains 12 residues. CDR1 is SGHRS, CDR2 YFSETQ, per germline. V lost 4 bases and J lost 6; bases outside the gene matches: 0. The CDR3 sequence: CASSGTGDGYTF. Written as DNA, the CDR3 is TGCGCCAGCAGCGGGACAGGGGATGGCTACACCTTC.

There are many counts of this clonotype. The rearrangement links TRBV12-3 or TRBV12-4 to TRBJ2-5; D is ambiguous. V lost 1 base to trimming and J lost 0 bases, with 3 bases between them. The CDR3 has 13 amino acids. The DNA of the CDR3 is TGTGCCAGCAGTTTAGTGGACCAAGAGACCCAGTACTTC. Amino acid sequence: CASSLVDQETQYF.

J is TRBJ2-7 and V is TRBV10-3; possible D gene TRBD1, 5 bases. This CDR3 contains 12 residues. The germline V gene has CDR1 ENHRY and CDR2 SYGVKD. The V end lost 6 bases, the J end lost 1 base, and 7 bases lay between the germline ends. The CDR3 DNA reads TGTGCCATCAGGGGGCAGTCCTACGAGCAGTACTTC. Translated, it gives CAIRGQSYEQYF.

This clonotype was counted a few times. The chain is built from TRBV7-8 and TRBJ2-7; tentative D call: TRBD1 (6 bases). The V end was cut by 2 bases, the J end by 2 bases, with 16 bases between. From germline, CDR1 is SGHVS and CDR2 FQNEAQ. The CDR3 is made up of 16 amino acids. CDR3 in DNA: TGTGCCAGCAGCTTACCGCTCAGGGGACGGGCCTACGAGCAGTACTTC. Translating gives CASSLPLRGRAYEQYF.

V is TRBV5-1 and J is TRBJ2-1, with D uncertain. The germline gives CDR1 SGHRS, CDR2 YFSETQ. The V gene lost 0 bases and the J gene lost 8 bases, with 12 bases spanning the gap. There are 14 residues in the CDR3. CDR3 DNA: TGCGCCAGCAGCTTGGCGTCTAGATACGATGAGCAGTTCTTC. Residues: CASSLASRYDEQFF.

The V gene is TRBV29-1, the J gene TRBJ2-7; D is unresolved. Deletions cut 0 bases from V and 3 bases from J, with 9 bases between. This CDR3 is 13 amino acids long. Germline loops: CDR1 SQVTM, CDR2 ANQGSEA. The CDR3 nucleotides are TGCAGCGTTGAAGATGCGGCTAGCTACGAGCAGTACTTC. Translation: CSVEDAASYEQYF.

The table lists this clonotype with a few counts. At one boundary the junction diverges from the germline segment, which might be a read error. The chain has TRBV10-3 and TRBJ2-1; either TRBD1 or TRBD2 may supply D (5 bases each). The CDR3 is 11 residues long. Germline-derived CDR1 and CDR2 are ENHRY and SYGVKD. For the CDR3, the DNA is TGTGCCACCAGTGGGGGTAATGAGCAGTTCTTC. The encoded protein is CATSGGNEQFF.

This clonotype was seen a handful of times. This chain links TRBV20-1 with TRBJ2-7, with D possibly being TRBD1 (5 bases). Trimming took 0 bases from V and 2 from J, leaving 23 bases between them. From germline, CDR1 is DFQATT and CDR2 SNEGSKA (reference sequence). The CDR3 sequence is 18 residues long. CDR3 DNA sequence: TGCAGTGCTAGAGATGATCGATATAAGGGGTCTTCTACCTACGAGCAGTACTTC. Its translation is CSARDDRYKGSSTYEQYF.

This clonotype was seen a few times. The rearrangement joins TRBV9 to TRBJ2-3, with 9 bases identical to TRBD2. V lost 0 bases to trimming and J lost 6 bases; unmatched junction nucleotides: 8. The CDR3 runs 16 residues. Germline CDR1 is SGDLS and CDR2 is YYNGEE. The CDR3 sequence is CASSVGAGGPPDTQYF. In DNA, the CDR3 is TGTGCCAGCAGCGTAGGGGCGGGAGGGCCTCCCGATACGCAGTATTTT. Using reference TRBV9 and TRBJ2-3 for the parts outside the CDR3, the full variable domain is DSGVTQTPKHLITATGQRVTLRCSPRSGDLSVYWYQQSLDQGLQFLIQYYNGEERAKGNILERFSAQQFPDLHSELNLSSLELGDSALYFCASSVGAGGPPDTQYFGPGTRLTVL.

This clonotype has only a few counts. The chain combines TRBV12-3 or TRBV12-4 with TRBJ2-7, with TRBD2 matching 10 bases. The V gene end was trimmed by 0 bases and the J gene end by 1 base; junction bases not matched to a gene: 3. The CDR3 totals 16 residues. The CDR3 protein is CASSLALAGDSYEQYF. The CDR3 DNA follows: TGTGCCAGCAGTTTAGCGCTAGCGGGGGATTCCTACGAGCAGTACTTC.

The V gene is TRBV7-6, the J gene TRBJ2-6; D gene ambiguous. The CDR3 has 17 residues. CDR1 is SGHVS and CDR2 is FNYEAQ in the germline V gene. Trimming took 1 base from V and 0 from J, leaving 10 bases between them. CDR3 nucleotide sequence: TGTGCCAGCAGCTTAGTAGGACGGATCTCTGGGGCCAACGTCCTGACTTTC. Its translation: CASSLVGRISGANVLTF.

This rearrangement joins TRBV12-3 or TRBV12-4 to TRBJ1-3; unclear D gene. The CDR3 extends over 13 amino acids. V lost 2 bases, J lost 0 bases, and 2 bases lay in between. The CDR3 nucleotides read TGTGCCAGCAGTTTAAACTCTGGAAACACCATATATTTT. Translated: CASSLNSGNTIYF.

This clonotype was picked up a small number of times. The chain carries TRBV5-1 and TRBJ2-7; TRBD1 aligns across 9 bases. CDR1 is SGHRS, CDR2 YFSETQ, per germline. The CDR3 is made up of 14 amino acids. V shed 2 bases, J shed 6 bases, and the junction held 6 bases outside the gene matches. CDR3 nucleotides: TGCGCCAGCAGCTTCCGACAGGGGGTTAGCGAGCAGTACTTC. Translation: CASSFRQGVSEQYF.

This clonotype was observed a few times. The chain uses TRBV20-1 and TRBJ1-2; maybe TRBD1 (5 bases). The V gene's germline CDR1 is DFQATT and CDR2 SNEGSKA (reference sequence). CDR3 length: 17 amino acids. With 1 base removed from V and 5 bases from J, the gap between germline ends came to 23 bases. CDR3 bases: TGCAGTGCTAGAGTGGGCGAACCTCCGGGACGCGATTATGGCTACACCTTC. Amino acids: CSARVGEPPGRDYGYTF.

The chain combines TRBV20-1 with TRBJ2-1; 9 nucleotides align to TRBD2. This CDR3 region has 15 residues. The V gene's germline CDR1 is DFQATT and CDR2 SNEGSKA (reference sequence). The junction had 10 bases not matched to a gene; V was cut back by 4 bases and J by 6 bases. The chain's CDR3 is CSATLLSGSPNEQFF. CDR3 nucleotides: TGCAGTGCTACCCTCCTTAGCGGGAGCCCCAATGAGCAGTTCTTC.

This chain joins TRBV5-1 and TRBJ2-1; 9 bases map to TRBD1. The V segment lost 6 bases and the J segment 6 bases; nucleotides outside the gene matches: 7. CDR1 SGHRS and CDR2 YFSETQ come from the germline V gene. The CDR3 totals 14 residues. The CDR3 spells CASNRDRAGNEQFF. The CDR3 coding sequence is TGCGCCAGCAATCGGGACAGGGCGGGCAATGAGCAGTTCTTC.

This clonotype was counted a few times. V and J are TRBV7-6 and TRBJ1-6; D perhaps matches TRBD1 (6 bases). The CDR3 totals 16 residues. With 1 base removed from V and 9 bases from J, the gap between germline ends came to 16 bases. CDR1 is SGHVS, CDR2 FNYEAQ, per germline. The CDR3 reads CASSLVPQGRTSPLHF. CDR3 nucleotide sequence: TGTGCCAGCAGCTTAGTTCCCCAGGGGCGAACTTCACCCCTCCACTTT.